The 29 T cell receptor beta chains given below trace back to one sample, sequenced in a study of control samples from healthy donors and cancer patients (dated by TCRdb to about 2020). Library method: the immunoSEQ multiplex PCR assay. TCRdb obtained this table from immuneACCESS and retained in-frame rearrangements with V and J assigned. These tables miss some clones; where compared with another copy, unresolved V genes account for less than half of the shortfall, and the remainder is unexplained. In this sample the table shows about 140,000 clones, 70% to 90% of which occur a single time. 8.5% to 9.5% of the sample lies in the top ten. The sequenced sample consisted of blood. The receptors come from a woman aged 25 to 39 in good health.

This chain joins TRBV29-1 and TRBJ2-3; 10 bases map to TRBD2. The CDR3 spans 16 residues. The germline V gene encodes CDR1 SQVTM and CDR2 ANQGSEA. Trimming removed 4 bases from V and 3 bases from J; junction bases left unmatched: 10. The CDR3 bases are TGCAGCGTTGGAGGACGCGTAGCGGGAGGTACAGATACGCAGTATTTT. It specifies CSVGGRVAGGTDTQYF.

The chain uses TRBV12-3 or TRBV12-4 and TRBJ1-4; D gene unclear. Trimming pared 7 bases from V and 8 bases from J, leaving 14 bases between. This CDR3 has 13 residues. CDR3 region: CASTTDPGEKLFF. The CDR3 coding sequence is TGTGCCAGCACTACCGACCCGGGAGAAAAACTGTTTTTT.

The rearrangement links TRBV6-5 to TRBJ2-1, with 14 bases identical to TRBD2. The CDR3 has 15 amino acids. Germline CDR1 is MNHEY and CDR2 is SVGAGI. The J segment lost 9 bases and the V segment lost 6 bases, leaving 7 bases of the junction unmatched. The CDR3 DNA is TGTGCCAGCAGGTCCGGGACTAGCGGGAGCGGTGAGCAGTTCTTC. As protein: CASRSGTSGSGEQFF.

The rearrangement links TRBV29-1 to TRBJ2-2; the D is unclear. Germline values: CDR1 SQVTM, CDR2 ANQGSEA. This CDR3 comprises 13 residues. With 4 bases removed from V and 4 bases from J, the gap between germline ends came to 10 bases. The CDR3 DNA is TGCAGCGTTGCTAGGGTGAGCACCGGGGAGCTGTTTTTT. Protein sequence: CSVARVSTGELFF.

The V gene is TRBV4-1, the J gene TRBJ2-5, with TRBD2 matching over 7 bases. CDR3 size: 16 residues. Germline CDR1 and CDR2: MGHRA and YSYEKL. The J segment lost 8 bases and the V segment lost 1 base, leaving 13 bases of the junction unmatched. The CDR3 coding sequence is TGCGCCAGCAGCCAAGGTGACATAGCGGGCCGGGTAACCCAGTACTTC. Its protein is CASSQGDIAGRVTQYF.

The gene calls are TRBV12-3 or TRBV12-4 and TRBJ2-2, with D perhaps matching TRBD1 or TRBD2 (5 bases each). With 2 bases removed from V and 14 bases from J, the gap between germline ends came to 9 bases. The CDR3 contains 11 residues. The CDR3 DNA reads TGTGCCAGCAGTTTAAGGGACCAACTGTTTTTT. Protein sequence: CASSLRDQLFF.

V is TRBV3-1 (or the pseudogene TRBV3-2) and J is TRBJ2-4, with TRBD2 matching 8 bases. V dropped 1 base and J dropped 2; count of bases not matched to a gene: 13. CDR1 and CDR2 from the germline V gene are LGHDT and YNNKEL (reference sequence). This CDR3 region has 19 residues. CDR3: CASSQAAVGAGGSKNIQYF. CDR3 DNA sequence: TGTGCCAGCAGCCAAGCGGCAGTGGGGGCGGGAGGTTCCAAAAACATTCAGTACTTC.

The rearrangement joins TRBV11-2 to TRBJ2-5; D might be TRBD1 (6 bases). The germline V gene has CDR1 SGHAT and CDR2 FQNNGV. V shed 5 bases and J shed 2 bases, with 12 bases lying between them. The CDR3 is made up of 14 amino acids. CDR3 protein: CASSPFGQQETQYF. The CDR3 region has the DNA TGTGCCAGCAGCCCGTTTGGACAGCAAGAGACCCAGTACTTC.

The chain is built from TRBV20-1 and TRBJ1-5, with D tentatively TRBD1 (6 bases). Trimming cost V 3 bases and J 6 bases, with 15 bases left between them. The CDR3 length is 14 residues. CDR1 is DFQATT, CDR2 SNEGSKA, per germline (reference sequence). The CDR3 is CSASYSGAGQPQHF. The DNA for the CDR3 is TGCAGTGCTAGTTACTCGGGGGCAGGTCAGCCCCAGCATTTT.

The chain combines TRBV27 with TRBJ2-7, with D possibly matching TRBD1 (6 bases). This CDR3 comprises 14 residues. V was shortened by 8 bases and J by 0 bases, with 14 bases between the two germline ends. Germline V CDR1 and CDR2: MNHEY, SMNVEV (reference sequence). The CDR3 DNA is TGTGCCAGCGGACACAGGGAAAGCTCCTACGAGCAGTACTTC. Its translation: CASGHRESSYEQYF.

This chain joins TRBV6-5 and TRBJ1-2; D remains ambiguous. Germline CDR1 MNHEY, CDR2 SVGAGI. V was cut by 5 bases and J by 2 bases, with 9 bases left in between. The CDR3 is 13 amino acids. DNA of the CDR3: TGTGCCAGCAGTCATACGGGAAACTATGGCTACACCTTC. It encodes CASSHTGNYGYTF.

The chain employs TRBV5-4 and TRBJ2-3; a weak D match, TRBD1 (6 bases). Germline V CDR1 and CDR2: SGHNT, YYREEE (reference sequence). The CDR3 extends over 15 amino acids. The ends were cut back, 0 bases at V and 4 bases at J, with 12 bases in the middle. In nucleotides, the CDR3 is TGTGCCAGCAGCTTGGGGGGGCTGAAGGCAGATACGCAGTATTTT. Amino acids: CASSLGGLKADTQYF.

The CDR3 loop reads CASSSDPTRGTEAFF. The CDR3, as DNA: TGTGCCAGCAGCAGCGATCCCACACGGGGCACTGAAGCTTTCTTT. The chain recombines TRBV6-5 with TRBJ1-1; no firm D call. Between the trimmed V and J ends, which lost 6 bases and 4 bases, there was a span of 18 bases. CDR1 and CDR2 (germline): MNHEY, SVGAGI. CDR3 length equals 15 residues.

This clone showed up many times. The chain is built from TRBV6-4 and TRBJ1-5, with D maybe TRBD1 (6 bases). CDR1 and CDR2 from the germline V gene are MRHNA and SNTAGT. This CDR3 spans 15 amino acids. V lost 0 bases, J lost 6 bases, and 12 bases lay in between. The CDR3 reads CASSDSSGTSQPQHF. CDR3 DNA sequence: TGTGCCAGCAGTGACTCGAGTGGGACAAGTCAGCCCCAGCATTTT.

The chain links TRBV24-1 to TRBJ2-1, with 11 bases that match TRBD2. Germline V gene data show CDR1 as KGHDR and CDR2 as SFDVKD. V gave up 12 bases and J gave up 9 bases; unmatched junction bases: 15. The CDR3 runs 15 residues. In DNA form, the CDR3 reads TGTGCCCCAAAGAAACTAGCGGGAGAGTGTGGTGAGCAGTTCTTC. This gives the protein CAPKKLAGECGEQFF.

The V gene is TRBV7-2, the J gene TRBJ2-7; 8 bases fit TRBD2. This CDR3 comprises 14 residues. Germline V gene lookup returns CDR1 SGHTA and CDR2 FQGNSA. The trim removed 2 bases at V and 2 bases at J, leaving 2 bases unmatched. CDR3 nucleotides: TGTGCCAGCAGCTTACACGGGAGGGCCTACGAGCAGTACTTC. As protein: CASSLHGRAYEQYF. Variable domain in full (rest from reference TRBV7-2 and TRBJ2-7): GAGVSQSPSNKVTEKGKDVELRCDPISGHTALYWYRQSLGQGLEFLIYFQGNSAPDKSGLPSDRFSAERTGGSVSTLTIQRTQQEDSAVYLCASSLHGRAYEQYFGPGTRLTVT.

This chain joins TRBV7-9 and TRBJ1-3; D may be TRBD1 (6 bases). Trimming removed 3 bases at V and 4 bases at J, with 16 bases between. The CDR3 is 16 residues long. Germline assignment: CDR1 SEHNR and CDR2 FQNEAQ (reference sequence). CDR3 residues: CASSFGPRGAGNTIYF. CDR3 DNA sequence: TGTGCCAGCAGCTTTGGACCAAGGGGGGCCGGAAACACCATATATTTT.

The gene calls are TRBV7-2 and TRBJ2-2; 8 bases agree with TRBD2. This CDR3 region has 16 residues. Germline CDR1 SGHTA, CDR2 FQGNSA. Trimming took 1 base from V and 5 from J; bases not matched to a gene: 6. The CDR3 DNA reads TGTGCCAGCAGCTTAGTCGGGACTAGTGGGACCGGGGAGCTGTTTTTT. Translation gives CASSLVGTSGTGELFF.

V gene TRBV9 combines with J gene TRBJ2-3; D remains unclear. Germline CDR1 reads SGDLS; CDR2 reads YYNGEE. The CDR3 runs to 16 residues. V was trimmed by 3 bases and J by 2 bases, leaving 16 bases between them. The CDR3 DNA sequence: TGTGCCAGCAGCGACCATCCTTTGATCATCACAGATACGCAGTATTTT. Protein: CASSDHPLIITDTQYF.

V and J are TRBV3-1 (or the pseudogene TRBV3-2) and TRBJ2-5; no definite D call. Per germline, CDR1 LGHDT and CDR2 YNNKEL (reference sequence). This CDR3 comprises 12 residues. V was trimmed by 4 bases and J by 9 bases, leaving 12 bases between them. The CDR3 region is CASSPLGEAQYF. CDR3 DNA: TGTGCCAGCAGCCCATTGGGCGAGGCCCAGTACTTC.

The CDR3 sequence is CASRWRRTGYGQPQHF. The CDR3 nucleotides are TGTGCCAGCAGGTGGAGGAGGACAGGGTATGGTCAGCCCCAGCATTTT. The chain recombines TRBV6-4 with TRBJ1-5, with 8 bases that match TRBD1. Trimming at V came to 6 bases and at J to 6 bases, leaving 13 bases not matched to a gene. The CDR3 is made up of 16 amino acids. Germline loops: CDR1 MRHNA, CDR2 SNTAGT.

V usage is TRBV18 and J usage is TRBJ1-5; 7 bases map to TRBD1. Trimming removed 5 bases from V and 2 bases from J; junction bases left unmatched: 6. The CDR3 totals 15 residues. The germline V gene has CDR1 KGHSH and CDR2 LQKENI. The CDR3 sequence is CASSSRQGGNQPQHF. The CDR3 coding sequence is TGTGCCAGCTCATCACGACAGGGCGGCAATCAGCCCCAGCATTTT.

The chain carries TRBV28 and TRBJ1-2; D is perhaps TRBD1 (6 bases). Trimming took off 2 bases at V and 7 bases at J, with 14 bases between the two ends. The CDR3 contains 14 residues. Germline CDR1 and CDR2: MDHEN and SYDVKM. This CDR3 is CASSLQRGQPGYTF. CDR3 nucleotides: TGTGCCAGCAGTTTACAACGCGGACAGCCTGGCTACACCTTC.

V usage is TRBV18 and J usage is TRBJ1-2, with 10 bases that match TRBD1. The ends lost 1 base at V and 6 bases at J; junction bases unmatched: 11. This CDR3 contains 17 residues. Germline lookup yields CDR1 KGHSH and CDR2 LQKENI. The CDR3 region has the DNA TGTGCCAGCTCACCACTCCCTGTCGGACAGGGGGGTCATGGCTACACCTTC. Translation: CASSPLPVGQGGHGYTF.

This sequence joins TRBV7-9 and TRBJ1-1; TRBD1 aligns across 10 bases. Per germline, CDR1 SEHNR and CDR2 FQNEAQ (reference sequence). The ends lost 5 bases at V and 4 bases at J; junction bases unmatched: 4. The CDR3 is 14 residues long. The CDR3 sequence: CASSLGTGATEAFF. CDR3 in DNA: TGTGCCAGCAGCCTGGGGACAGGGGCCACTGAAGCTTTCTTT.

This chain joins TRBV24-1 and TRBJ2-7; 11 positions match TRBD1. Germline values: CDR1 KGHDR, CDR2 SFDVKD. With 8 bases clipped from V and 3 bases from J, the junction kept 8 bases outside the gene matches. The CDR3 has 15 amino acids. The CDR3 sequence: CATKPGQGAVYEQYF. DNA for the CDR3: TGTGCCACCAAACCTGGACAGGGGGCGGTCTACGAGCAGTACTTC.

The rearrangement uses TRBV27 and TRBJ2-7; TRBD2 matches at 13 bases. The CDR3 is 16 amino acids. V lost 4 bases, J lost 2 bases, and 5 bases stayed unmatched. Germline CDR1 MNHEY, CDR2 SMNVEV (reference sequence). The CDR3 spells CASSSSGLAGAYEQYF. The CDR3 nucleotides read TGTGCCAGCAGTTCCTCCGGACTAGCGGGGGCCTACGAGCAGTACTTC.

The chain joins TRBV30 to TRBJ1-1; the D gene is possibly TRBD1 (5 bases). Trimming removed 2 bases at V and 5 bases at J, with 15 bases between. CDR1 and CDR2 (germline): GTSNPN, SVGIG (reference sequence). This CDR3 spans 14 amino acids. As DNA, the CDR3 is TGTGCCTGGAGTCCCACGGGACTGAGGACTGAAGCTTTCTTT. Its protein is CAWSPTGLRTEAFF.

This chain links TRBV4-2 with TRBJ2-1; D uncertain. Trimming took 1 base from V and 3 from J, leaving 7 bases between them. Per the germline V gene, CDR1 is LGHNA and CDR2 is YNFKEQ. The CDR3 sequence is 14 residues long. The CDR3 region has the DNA TGTGCCAGCAGCCAAGCTAGATACTACAATGAGCAGTTCTTC. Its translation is CASSQARYYNEQFF.